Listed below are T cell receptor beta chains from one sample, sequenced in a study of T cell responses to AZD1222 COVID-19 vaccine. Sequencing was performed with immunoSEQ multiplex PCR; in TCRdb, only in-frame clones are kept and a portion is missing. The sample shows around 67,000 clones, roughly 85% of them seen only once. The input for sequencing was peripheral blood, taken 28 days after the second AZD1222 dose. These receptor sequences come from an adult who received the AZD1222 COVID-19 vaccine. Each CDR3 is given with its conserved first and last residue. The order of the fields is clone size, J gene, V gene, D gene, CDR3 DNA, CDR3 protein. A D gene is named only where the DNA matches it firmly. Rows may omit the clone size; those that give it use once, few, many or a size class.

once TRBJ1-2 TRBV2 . TGTGCCAGCAGGGAAACCGGCTACACCTTC CASRETGYTF
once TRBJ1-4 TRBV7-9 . TGTGCCAGCAGCTCGGGACCGACAACTAATGAAAAACTGTTTTTT CASSSGPTTNEKLFF
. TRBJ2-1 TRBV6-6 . TGTGCCAGCAGATTGACAGACAATGAGCAGTTCTTC CASRLTDNEQFF
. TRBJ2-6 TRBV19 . TGTGCCAGTAGTATCGAGTTTGCGGGCTCTGGGGCCAACGTCCTGACTTTC CASSIEFAGSGANVLTF
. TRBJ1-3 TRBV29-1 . TGCAGCGTTGAACTAGGATCTGGAAACACCATATATTTT CSVELGSGNTIYF
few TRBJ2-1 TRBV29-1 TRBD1 TGCAGCGTTGAGGGCCCCGGGACAGGGGTGAATGAGCAGTTCTTC CSVEGPGTGVNEQFF
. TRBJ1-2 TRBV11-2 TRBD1 TGTGCCAGCAGTCTACCCGGACAGGGGTGGGACTACTATGGCTACACCTTC CASSLPGQGWDYYGYTF
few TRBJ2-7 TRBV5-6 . TGTGCCAGCAGCTTGCTGGGGCTAGGCTACGAGCAGTACTTC CASSLLGLGYEQYF
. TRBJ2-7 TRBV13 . TGTGCCAGCAGCGAGGCTATCACCAACTCCTACGAGCAGTACTTC CASSEAITNSYEQYF
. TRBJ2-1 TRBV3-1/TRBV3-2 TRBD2 TGTGCCAGCAGCCGAACTAGCGGGGGTTACAATGAGCAGTTCTTC CASSRTSGGYNEQFF
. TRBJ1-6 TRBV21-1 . TGTGCCAGCCCCCGGGGCCAGGGGCACCTGCGGAATTCACCCCTCCACTTT CASPRGQGHLRNSPLHF
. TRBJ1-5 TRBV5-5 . TGTGCCAGCAGCGGGACATGGGGGAATCAGCCCCAGCATTTT CASSGTWGNQPQHF
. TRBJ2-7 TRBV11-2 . TGTGCCAGCAGCTTAGGAACAGGGTACTACGAGCAGTACTTC CASSLGTGYYEQYF
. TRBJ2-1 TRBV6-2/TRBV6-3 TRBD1 TGTGCCAGCAGCACGGGACAGAGGACTGAGCAGTTCTTC CASSTGQRTEQFF
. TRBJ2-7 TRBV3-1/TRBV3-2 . TGTGCCAGCAGCCAAGCAACCGGGGAGGACTACGAGCAGTACTTC CASSQATGEDYEQYF
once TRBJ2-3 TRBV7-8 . TGTGCCAGCAGCTCCCACGCGGGACTTGGGCCAGATACGCAGTATTTT CASSSHAGLGPDTQYF
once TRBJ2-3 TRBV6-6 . TGTGCCAGCAGTTACCCAGAACCGGGACTGCACGATACGCAGTATTTT CASSYPEPGLHDTQYF